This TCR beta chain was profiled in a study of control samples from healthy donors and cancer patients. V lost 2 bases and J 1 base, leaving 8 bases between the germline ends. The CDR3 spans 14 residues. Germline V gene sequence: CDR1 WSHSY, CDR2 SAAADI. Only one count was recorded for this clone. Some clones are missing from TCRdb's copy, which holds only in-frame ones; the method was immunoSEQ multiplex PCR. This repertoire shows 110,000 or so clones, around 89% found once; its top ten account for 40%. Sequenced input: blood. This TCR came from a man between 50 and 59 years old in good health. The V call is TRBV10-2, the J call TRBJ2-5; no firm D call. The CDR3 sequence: CASSEGDVQETQYF. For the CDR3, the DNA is TGCGCCAGCAGTGAGGGAGATGTCCAAGAGACCCAGTACTTC.